This TCR beta chain was captured in a study of cytomegalovirus exposure and HLA in healthy donors. Study-wide points: Presence/absence analyses rested on an assumption that sequencing depth was roughly uniform across donors. Usually a TCR sequence was rare, but some public TCRs were found in many donors. It was 150 to 200 TCR beta chains that were listed as cytomegalovirus-associated. The likely origin of a cluster of highly shared sequence variants was a sequencing artifact.

Turning to this clone: Its antigen is not known.

The PCR ran on 60 Vbeta and 13 Jbeta primers. Sequenced by immunoSEQ multiplex PCR; TCRdb stores in-frame clones only, minus some. The sample has around 200,000 clones; approximately 80% are singletons. Germline CDR1 is MDHEN and CDR2 is SYDVKM. Trimming stripped 3 bases from V and 2 bases from J, with 17 bases between. This CDR3 has 17 amino acids. The V and J genes are TRBV28 and TRBJ1-5, with a weak D call TRBD1 (6 bases). The TCR comes from a woman aged 45-59 years in good health and CMV-seropositive. Sequencing was done on a sample of PBMCs. The CDR3, as DNA: TGTGCCAGCAGTTTTAGGGTAGGACAGAGGGGCAATCAGCCCCAGCATTTT. It yields the protein CASSFRVGQRGNQPQHF.